Sequencing of this T cell receptor beta chain was carried out in a study of blood T cells in healthy people across ages. CDR1 SQVTM and CDR2 ANQGSEA come from the germline V gene. This CDR3 region has 13 residues. V gave up 8 bases and J gave up 8 bases; unmatched junction bases: 7. The sample holds a few counts of this clonotype. A second PCR of about 7 to 12 cycles used a sample-barcoded 5' primer and a J-beta primer mix. One entry per CDR3 protein, called by TCRdb with MiXCR from the 5' RACE reads. Among roughly 680,000 distinct CDR3 sequences, roughly 49% were seen once, and the ten largest hold about a third.

Material for sequencing was blood. The chain uses TRBV29-1 and TRBJ2-1; 12 bases fit TRBD2. The clonotype comes from a woman aged 55-75 years in good health. CDR3 loop: CSSRLAGAYEQFF. The CDR3 region has the DNA TGCAGCTCCCGACTAGCGGGAGCTTATGAGCAGTTCTTC.